This record concerns one TCR beta chain sequence. The antigen is not known. Using about 220 ng DNA, around 30,000 T cell genomes, the sorted-subset replicate PCRs were run. Assay: immunoSEQ multiplex PCR; the TCRdb copy retains only in-frame clones and omits some. This table has about 590,000 clones, over 95% appearing once. The sample originates from a study of shared clonotypes between healthy human individuals. This CDR3 has 16 amino acids. Looked up from germline, CDR1 is MNHEY and CDR2 is SMNVEV (reference sequence). Trimming pared 0 bases from V and 8 bases from J, leaving 17 bases between. Study outcomes and limitations: The study found about 5% of naive CD4 clonotypes shared across a handful of donors. Tissues were not sampled, only blood, and their repertoires likely differ.

CD45RO-negative, CCR7-selected cells formed the naive CD8 fraction, which excluded terminally differentiated effector memory CD45RA+ cells. The receptor was isolated from a woman younger than 45 in good health. The source material was naive CD8+ T cells sorted from blood. The gene calls are TRBV27 and TRBJ2-1; the D call may be TRBD1 or TRBD2 (5 bases each). The CDR3 DNA reads as TGTGCCAGCAGTTTATCCGCCGGGGTAGGGGTTGATGAGCAGTTCTTC. Its protein is CASSLSAGVGVDEQFF.